The subject of this entry is one T cell receptor (beta chain). It lacks a known antigen. Nothing much larger sits one base from this clone, and base qualities are not available. This sample stems from a study of T cell responses to AZD1222 COVID-19 vaccine (dated by TCRdb to the early 2020s). Turning to the overall study: AZD1222 recipients with second doses at about 4 weeks or about 12 weeks were pooled, because spike-specific TCR depth and breadth did not differ between schedules. A total of more than 230 trial participants underwent TCR sequencing, of whom some 210 received two doses of AZD1222 and about 25 received two doses of the MenACWY control vaccine. Trial participants were enrolled by age into subgroups of 18-55, 56-69 and 70-plus years, and around 150, 28 and 57 TCR-sequenced participants, respectively, were included in these subgroups. Overall results and qualifications from the work: The 56-69-year group was small, and its depth increase did not reach significance, likely because of low power. A significant rise in spike-specific TCR breadth and depth was observed after two AZD1222 doses relative to day 0 and relative to MenACWY recipients. CD4 TCRs associated with the vaccine covered the entire spike protein, and the dominant responses were in regions 160-218 and 743-854. Reportedly, close to half of the unique spike-specific TCRs recognized epitopes lying outside the regions that are mutated in the B.1.351 and B.1.1.7 variants. No day 14 peak-response samples were available, so repertoires were characterized only after the peak T cell response. Most participants were white British and females outnumbered males, and the authors suggested that clonal diversity may have been underestimated. Conclusions about previously exposed vaccinees were limited because only 5 or 6 AZD1222 recipients were SARS-CoV-2 seropositive at baseline.

The sample's time point label, decoded: baseline before first vaccination. Samples from vaccinated people were obtained from the UK trials COV001 and COV002, which included a single-blind randomized controlled phase 2/3 trial of AZD1222 (ChAdOx1 nCoV-19) in healthy adults. For TCRbeta chain sequencing, PBMC samples from trial participants were taken at day 0 and at day 28 after the second dose. The CDR3 holds 14 amino acids from the cysteine to the phenylalanine. The only DNA kept is the CDR3, 42 bases in frame from the first base. Trimming removed 5 bases from V and 6 bases from J, leaving 13 bases between the germline ends. The germline V gene sets CDR1 to MDHEN and CDR2 to SYDVKM. The CDR3 regions of human TCRbeta chains were subjected to immunosequencing. The paper's data handling went like this. TCRs in the repertoires were compared against a reference library of SARS-CoV-2-specific TCRs that had been generated with the MIRA antigen-specificity platform. Breadth meant the fraction of unique TCRs that were SARS-CoV-2-associated, whereas depth meant the fraction of total T cells that were SARS-CoV-2-associated. Each spike-specific TCR was assigned to its reactive spike region and to a CD4 or CD8 class using the MIRA data. Log10-transformed breadth and depth values were compared by one-way ANOVA with Sidak's multiple comparisons tests. TCRdb stores this immuneACCESS table with in-frame sequences only. Part of the clones is absent; in the studies checked, under half of the shortfall reflects unresolved V genes, and no reason is known for the rest. The DNA gave D and trimming, while V, J and clone size come from that table. The sample table lists some 100,000 clones, about 85% of them with a count of one. The ten largest clones take up approximately 5.5% of the sample.

The chain was built from TRBV28 and TRBJ1-4; a tentative D call is TRBD1 (5 bases match). This clonotype originated in an adult in good health. This material consisted of peripheral blood, taken on day 0 of AZD1222 vaccination. The CDR3 in this case is CASSTGTAHEKLFF. The DNA reads as follows: TGTGCCAGCAGTACCGGGACGGCTCATGAAAAACTGTTTTTT.